Shown below are 20 T cell receptor beta chains from a single sample sequenced in a study of T-cell reconstitution after alpha-beta-depleted transplantation in children. Unique molecular identifiers were used in preparing the TCRbeta library. TCRdb used MiXCR to reprocess the PCR reads, holding one entry per CDR3 protein. The repertoire consists of approximately 400,000 distinct CDR3 sequences, with under 13% occurring once and the leading ten covering roughly 6%. The specimen comprised PBMCs from the stem cell graft donor, sampled from the stem cell graft. All receptors derive from a human donor who donated a stem cell graft to a child with acute myeloid leukemia.

This clonotype came up a few times. The V call is TRBV6-1, the J call TRBJ2-3; no firm D call. The CDR3 has 12 residues. Germline CDR1 reads MNHNS; CDR2 reads SASEGT. The V gene lost 0 bases and the J gene lost 4 bases, with 2 bases spanning the gap. CDR3 amino acids: CASSEASDTQYF. The DNA for the CDR3 is TGTGCCAGCAGTGAAGCGTCAGATACGCAGTATTTT.

In its sample, this clonotype was seen a few times. This sequence joins TRBV20-1 and TRBJ2-5, with 13 nucleotides matching TRBD2. This CDR3 is built from 14 residues. J lost 5 bases, V lost 6 bases, and 6 bases had no gene match. From germline, CDR1 is DFQATT and CDR2 SNEGSKA (reference sequence). CDR3: CSATSGGGMETQYF. Written as DNA, the CDR3 is TGCAGTGCAACTAGCGGGGGGGGCATGGAGACCCAGTACTTC.

This clonotype has more than one count but fewer than ten. The chain uses TRBV10-3 and TRBJ1-3, with unresolved D. This CDR3 comprises 15 residues. The ends were cut back, 10 bases at V and 1 base at J, with 17 bases in the middle. Germline-derived CDR1 and CDR2 are ENHRY and SYGVKD. The CDR3 region is CASKHTPDSGNTIYF. The DNA of the CDR3 is TGTGCCAGCAAACACACACCAGATTCTGGAAACACCATATATTTT.

This clonotype was observed at least ten times. This chain links TRBV12-3 or TRBV12-4 with TRBJ2-2, with D hard to call. Trimming shortened V by 6 bases and J by 1 base, and 3 bases separated the two germline ends. The CDR3 contains 12 residues. CDR3: CASRKNTGELFF. The CDR3 DNA reads TGTGCCAGCAGGAAGAACACCGGGGAGCTGTTTTTT.

The J gene is TRBJ2-3, the V gene TRBV29-1; 14 bases fit TRBD2. The CDR3 has 15 residues. Per the germline V gene, CDR1 is SQVTM and CDR2 is ANQGSEA. J lost 4 bases, V lost 6 bases, and 6 bases had no gene match. CDR3 sequence (DNA): TGCAGCGTCATGACTAGCGGGGGGGCCGCAGATACGCAGTATTTT. Its protein is CSVMTSGGAADTQYF.

This chain uses TRBV4-1 with TRBJ1-5; 7 bases agree with TRBD1. CDR3 length equals 14 residues. J lost 6 bases, V lost 1 base, and 3 bases had no gene match. The germline V gene encodes CDR1 MGHRA and CDR2 YSYEKL. The CDR3 loop reads CASSQGQGSQPQHF. CDR3 nucleotides: TGCGCCAGCAGCCAAGGACAGGGTAGTCAGCCCCAGCATTTT.

At least ten counts were recorded for this clonotype. The chain is built from TRBV29-1 and TRBJ1-2; the D gene is possibly TRBD1 (5 bases). Deletions cut 6 bases from V and 4 bases from J, with 15 bases between. Germline CDR1 reads SQVTM; CDR2 reads ANQGSEA. The CDR3 is 13 residues long. The CDR3 DNA is TGCAGCGTGCGCCGGGACGACTCCTATGGCTACACCTTC. Translation: CSVRRDDSYGYTF.

The gene calls are TRBV20-1 and TRBJ2-2, with D possibly TRBD2 on 6 matching bases. The V gene lost 0 bases and the J gene lost 4 bases, with 12 bases spanning the gap. The CDR3 totals 15 residues. CDR1 DFQATT and CDR2 SNEGSKA come from the germline V gene (reference sequence). The DNA for the CDR3 is TGCAGTGCTAGAGAGTTGTTGACTAGCACCGGGGAGCTGTTTTTT. It is translated as CSARELLTSTGELFF.

The CDR3 here is CASSLEGGTGTEAFF. In nucleotides, the CDR3 is TGTGCCAGCAGCTTAGAGGGGGGGACGGGGACTGAAGCTTTCTTT. V is TRBV7-2 and J is TRBJ1-1, with TRBD1 as a possible D gene (6 bases). Between the trimmed V and J ends, which lost 1 base and 5 bases, there was a span of 14 bases. The germline CDR1 and CDR2 sequences are SGHTA and FQGNSA. The CDR3 is 15 residues long.

The chain combines TRBV7-8 with TRBJ1-5; 9 positions match TRBD1. The CDR3 is 13 amino acids. After removal of 5 bases from V and 5 bases from J, the junction contained 1 base not matched to a gene. Germline CDR1 is SGHVS and CDR2 is FQNEAQ. In nucleotides, the CDR3 is TGTGCCAGCAGCGGACAGGGGTATCAGCCCCAGCATTTT. Translated: CASSGQGYQPQHF.

The chain has TRBV6-4 and TRBJ2-1; 11 bases fit TRBD2. CDR1 is MRHNA, CDR2 SNTAGT, per germline. Trimming removed 4 bases from V and 7 bases from J; junction bases left unmatched: 12. The CDR3 runs to 17 residues. The CDR3 loop reads CASSGLAGGPGRNEQFF. The CDR3 nucleotides read TGTGCCAGCAGTGGTTTAGCGGGAGGGCCTGGGAGGAATGAGCAGTTCTTC.

This clonotype has a count of ten or more. The chain has TRBV4-3 and TRBJ2-7; 8 positions match TRBD1. Unmatched junction bases numbered 5, after V lost 0 bases and J lost 4 bases. CDR1 is LGHNA and CDR2 is YSLEER in the germline V gene. The CDR3 extends over 15 amino acids. CDR3 nucleotides: TGCGCCAGCAGCCAAGACGGACAGGGTCTTTACGAGCAGTACTTC. Translation: CASSQDGQGLYEQYF.

The gene calls are TRBV10-3 and TRBJ1-2; D remains ambiguous. Germline CDR1 reads ENHRY; CDR2 reads SYGVKD. V lost 0 bases and J 8 bases, leaving 10 bases between the germline ends. This CDR3 contains 13 residues. CDR3 amino acids: CAISESKSGGYTF. CDR3 sequence (DNA): TGTGCCATCAGTGAGTCGAAATCGGGGGGCTACACCTTC.

This clonotype appeared many times. This chain uses TRBV5-5 with TRBJ1-2; no reliable D call. From germline, CDR1 is SGHKS and CDR2 YYEKEE (reference sequence). CDR3 length equals 16 residues. V dropped 2 bases and J dropped 4 bases, with 18 bases sitting between them. The CDR3 protein is CASSLGLGGATYGYTF. The CDR3 DNA reads as TGTGCCAGCAGCTTAGGGCTCGGCGGAGCGACCTATGGCTACACCTTC.

The J gene is TRBJ1-1, the V gene TRBV30, with D maybe TRBD1 (6 bases). The V and J ends lost 5 bases and 0 bases respectively, with 10 bases between them. CDR1 and CDR2 from the germline V gene are GTSNPN and SVGIG (reference sequence). The CDR3 is made up of 13 amino acids. The CDR3 here is CAWADRMNTEAFF. DNA of the CDR3: TGTGCCTGGGCCGACAGGATGAACACTGAAGCTTTCTTT.

This clonotype occurred a few times. V is TRBV5-1 and J is TRBJ1-4; D unresolved. The CDR3 is 15 amino acids. Germline CDR1 reads SGHRS; CDR2 reads YFSETQ. V was shortened by 4 bases and J by 0 bases, with 10 bases between the two germline ends. CDR3 DNA sequence: TGCGCCAGCAGCCCTCGGCCGTCAACTAATGAAAAACTGTTTTTT. The encoded protein is CASSPRPSTNEKLFF.

The rearrangement links TRBV7-6 to TRBJ2-2; D is unclear. The CDR3 is 12 amino acids. Germline V gene lookup returns CDR1 SGHVS and CDR2 FNYEAQ. Trimming took 6 bases from V and 8 from J, leaving 10 bases between them. The CDR3 nucleotides are TGTGCCAGCAGTTCCTTCCGGGGGGAGCTGTTTTTT. Residues: CASSSFRGELFF.

This clonotype was seen ten or more times. The chain is built from TRBV12-3 or TRBV12-4 and TRBJ1-5, with 8 bases fitting TRBD1. V shed 5 bases, J shed 7 bases, and the junction held 10 bases outside the gene matches. The CDR3 extends over 15 amino acids. The CDR3 reads CASSKQGDSGQPQHF. CDR3 bases: TGTGCCAGCAGTAAACAGGGGGATAGCGGGCAGCCCCAGCATTTT.

Details on this clonotype: A junction end diverges from the germline sequence, so it may reflect a read error. The chain has TRBV4-1 and TRBJ2-7; 8 nucleotides line up with TRBD1. CDR1 and CDR2 from the germline V gene are MGHRA and YSYEKL. The CDR3 loop spans 14 amino acids. CDR3 in DNA: TGCGCCAGCAGCGAAGACAGGGGAGGCACCGAGCAGTACTTC. It encodes CASSEDRGGTEQYF.

This rearrangement joins TRBV6-5 to TRBJ2-3; D is unclear. Germline CDR1 is MNHEY and CDR2 is SVGAGI. The ends were cut back, 3 bases at V and 5 bases at J, with 9 bases in the middle. The CDR3 is 13 amino acids. Written as DNA, the CDR3 is TGTGCCAGCAGTTATAGGGTTATAGATACGCAGTATTTT. Protein product: CASSYRVIDTQYF.